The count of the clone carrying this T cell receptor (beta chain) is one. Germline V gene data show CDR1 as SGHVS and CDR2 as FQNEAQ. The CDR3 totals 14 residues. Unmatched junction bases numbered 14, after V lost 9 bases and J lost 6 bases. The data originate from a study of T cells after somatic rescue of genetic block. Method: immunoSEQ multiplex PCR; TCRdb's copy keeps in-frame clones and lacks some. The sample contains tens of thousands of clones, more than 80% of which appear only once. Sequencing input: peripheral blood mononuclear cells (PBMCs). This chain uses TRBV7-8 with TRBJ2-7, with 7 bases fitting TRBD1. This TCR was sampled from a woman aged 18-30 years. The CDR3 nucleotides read TGTGCCAGTTACAGGGGCCGGAGTGACTCCGAGCAGTACTTC. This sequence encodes CASYRGRSDSEQYF.